This T cell receptor beta chain was retrieved from a study of blood T cell repertoires in COVID-19. On the study more broadly: Some COVID-19 samples were acute and others convalescent; all came from the United States, Italy and Spain. PBMCs, B-cell-depleted T cells, or T cells provided the cDNA or gDNA that made up the material.

The CDR3 runs 14 residues. V was clipped by 7 bases and J by 5 bases; unmatched bases: 9. CDR1 and CDR2 (germline): MNHEY, SVGEGT. Under the authors' procedure: Counts of nucleated cells, estimated from reference gene primer amplification, were obtained. The table came from immunoSEQ multiplex PCR; TCRdb's copy has only in-frame clones and leaves some out. The DNA was the basis for D and trimming; V, J and clone size are from that table. The data contain tens of thousands of clones, 89% of them singletons. The sequence derives from a man in his 70s with active or convalescent COVID-19. The sequencing sample was made of peripheral blood. J is TRBJ2-7 and V is TRBV6-2 or TRBV6-3, with TRBD2 matching 9 bases. In DNA form, the CDR3 reads TGTGCCAGCACCCCTTTTCAGCGGGGGGACGAGCAGTACTTC. Translation gives CASTPFQRGDEQYF.